Listed here are 8 T cell receptor beta chains from one sample, sequenced in a study. Cells sorted as Tregs were CD4+, CD25+ and CD127-/low. Using its own MiXCR run on the 5' RACE reads, TCRdb lists one record per CDR3 protein. The data show over 25,000 distinct CDR3 sequences, with over 20% seen just once and about 2.3% held by the top ten. Specimen: tumor-infiltrating Tregs sorted from the breast tumor. These receptors originate from a female donor with breast cancer.

This clonotype showed up just a few times. CDR3 sequence: CASSLQGGEQYF. The DNA for the CDR3 is TGCGCCAGCAGCCTGCAGGGGGGGGAGCAGTACTTC. The chain employs TRBV4-1 and TRBJ2-7; D may be TRBD1 or TRBD2 (7 bases each). V was cut by 4 bases and J by 7 bases, with 11 bases left in between. CDR3 size: 12 residues. Germline CDR1 and CDR2: MGHRA and YSYEKL.

This clonotype showed up many times. The chain uses TRBV7-3 and TRBJ2-5; D might be TRBD1 or TRBD2, each matching 5 bases. Trimming pared 8 bases from V and 3 bases from J, leaving 13 bases between. The CDR3 is made up of 13 amino acids. From germline, CDR1 is SGHTA and CDR2 FQGTGA. This CDR3 is CASSGGREETQYF. The CDR3, as DNA: TGTGCCAGCTCTGGGGGAAGGGAAGAGACCCAGTACTTC.

This clonotype was recorded at least ten times. The chain carries TRBV6-6 and TRBJ1-5, with 8 bases lining up with TRBD1. Germline V lookup: CDR1 MNHNY, CDR2 SVGAGI (reference sequence). J lost 3 bases, V lost 2 bases, and 6 bases had no gene match. The CDR3 spans 16 residues. This CDR3 is CASSYLDRGPNQPQHF. The CDR3 DNA sequence: TGTGCCAGCAGTTACCTTGACAGGGGCCCCAATCAGCCCCAGCATTTT.

This sequence joins TRBV19 and TRBJ1-2; D call uncertain. Germline values: CDR1 LNHDA, CDR2 SQIVND (reference sequence). The CDR3 spans 12 residues. Trimming took off 11 bases at V and 1 base at J, with 11 bases between the two ends. The CDR3 region has the DNA TGTGCCGTTGTCGCGGATAACTATGGCTACACCTTC. It translates to CAVVADNYGYTF.

This clonotype was observed at least ten times. The chain has TRBV18 and TRBJ2-1; TRBD2 matches at 11 bases. The CDR3 is 17 residues long. Trimming at V came to 1 base and at J to 2 bases, leaving 4 bases not matched to a gene. CDR1 and CDR2 from the germline V gene are KGHSH and LQKENI. CDR3 amino acids: CASSPLAGGRPYNEQFF. In DNA form, the CDR3 reads TGTGCCAGCTCACCACTAGCGGGAGGGCGCCCCTACAATGAGCAGTTCTTC.

There are many counts of this clonotype. CDR3 sequence: CASSLFKNTEAFF. The CDR3 DNA sequence: TGTGCCAGCAGCTTATTCAAGAACACTGAAGCTTTCTTT. The rearrangement links TRBV7-3 to TRBJ1-1; D remains ambiguous. Germline values: CDR1 SGHTA, CDR2 FQGTGA. The V gene lost 2 bases and the J gene lost 1 base, with 5 bases spanning the gap. This CDR3 is 13 amino acids long.

This clonotype has just a few counts. Germline and junction disagree at one end, which may indicate a read error. The chain uses TRBV11-2 and TRBJ1-5; 9 positions match TRBD1. The CDR3 sequence is 14 residues long. CDR1 is SGHAT and CDR2 is FQNNGV in the germline V gene. The CDR3 nucleotides are TGTGCCAGCAGCTCGGACAGGGGAAATCGGCCCCAGCATTTT. Amino acids: CASSSDRGNRPQHF.

The chain carries TRBV6-6 and TRBJ2-3, with 7 bases identical to TRBD2. CDR1 MNHNY and CDR2 SVGAGI come from the germline V gene (reference sequence). J gave up 5 bases and V 0 bases, and 11 bases lay outside the gene matches. This CDR3 spans 17 amino acids. CDR3 sequence reads: CASSYSYIGRRGDTQYF. CDR3 coding DNA: TGTGCCAGCAGTTACTCCTACATCGGGAGGCGGGGAGATACGCAGTATTTT.